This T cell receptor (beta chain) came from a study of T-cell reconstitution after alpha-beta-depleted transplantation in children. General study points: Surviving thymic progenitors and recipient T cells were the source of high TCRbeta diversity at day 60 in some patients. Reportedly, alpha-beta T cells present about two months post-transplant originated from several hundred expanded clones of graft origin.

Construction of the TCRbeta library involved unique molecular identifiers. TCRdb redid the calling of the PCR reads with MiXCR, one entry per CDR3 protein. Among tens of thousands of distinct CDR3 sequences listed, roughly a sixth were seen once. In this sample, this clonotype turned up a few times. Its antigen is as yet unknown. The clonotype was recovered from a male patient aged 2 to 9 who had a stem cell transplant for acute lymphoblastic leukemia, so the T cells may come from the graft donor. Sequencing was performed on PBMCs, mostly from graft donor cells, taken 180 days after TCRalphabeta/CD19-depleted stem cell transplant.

In nucleotides, the CDR3 is TGTGCCAGCAGCTTTAGCCAGGGACCCTACGAGCAGTACTTC. Translated, it gives CASSFSQGPYEQYF. This chain joins TRBV5-4 and TRBJ2-7; tentatively, D is TRBD1 or TRBD2 (5 bases each). This CDR3 contains 14 residues. V shed 2 bases and J shed 2 bases, with 11 bases lying between them. CDR1 is SGHNT and CDR2 is YYREEE in the germline V gene (reference sequence).